This T cell receptor beta chain originates from a study of T-cell reconstitution after alpha-beta-depleted transplantation in children. To note about this clonotype: Its specificity is not known.

Study conclusions and caveats: Alpha-beta T cells about two months after transplant reportedly derived from several hundred expanded graft clones. Newly generated T cells supplied most T-cell counts and diversity one year post-transplant.

Germline CDR1 LGHDT, CDR2 YNNKEL (reference sequence). V shed 0 bases and J shed 2 bases, with 8 bases lying between them. The CDR3 is 16 amino acids. The TCRbeta library incorporated unique molecular identifiers. One entry per CDR3 protein results from TCRdb running MiXCR on the PCR reads. Here the sample spans 350,000 to 500,000 distinct CDR3 sequences, 43% being singletons. The chain combines TRBV3-1 with TRBJ2-6, with D hard to call. Sequenced here: PBMCs, sampled before TCRalphabeta/CD19-depleted stem cell transplant. This TCR derives from a girl aged 2 to 10 with aplastic anemia, due to receive a stem cell transplant. CDR3 amino acids: CASSQDLKAGANVLTF. The CDR3 DNA reads as TGTGCCAGCAGCCAAGATCTGAAGGCTGGGGCCAACGTCCTGACTTTC.